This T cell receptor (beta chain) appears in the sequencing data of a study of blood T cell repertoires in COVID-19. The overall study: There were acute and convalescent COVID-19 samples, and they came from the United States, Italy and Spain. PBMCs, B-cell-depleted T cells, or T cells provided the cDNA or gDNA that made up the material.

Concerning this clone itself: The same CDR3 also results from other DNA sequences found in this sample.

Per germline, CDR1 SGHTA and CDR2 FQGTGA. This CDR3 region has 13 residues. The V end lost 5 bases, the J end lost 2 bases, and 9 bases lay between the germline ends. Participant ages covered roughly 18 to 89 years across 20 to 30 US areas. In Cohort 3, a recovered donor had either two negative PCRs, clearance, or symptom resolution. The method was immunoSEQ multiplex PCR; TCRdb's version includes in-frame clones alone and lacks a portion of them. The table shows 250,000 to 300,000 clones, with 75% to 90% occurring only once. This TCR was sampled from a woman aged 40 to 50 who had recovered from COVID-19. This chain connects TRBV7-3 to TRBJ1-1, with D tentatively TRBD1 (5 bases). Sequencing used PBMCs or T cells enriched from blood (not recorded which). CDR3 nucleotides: TGTGCCAGCAGCCTACAGGCAAACACTGAAGCTTTCTTT. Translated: CASSLQANTEAFF.